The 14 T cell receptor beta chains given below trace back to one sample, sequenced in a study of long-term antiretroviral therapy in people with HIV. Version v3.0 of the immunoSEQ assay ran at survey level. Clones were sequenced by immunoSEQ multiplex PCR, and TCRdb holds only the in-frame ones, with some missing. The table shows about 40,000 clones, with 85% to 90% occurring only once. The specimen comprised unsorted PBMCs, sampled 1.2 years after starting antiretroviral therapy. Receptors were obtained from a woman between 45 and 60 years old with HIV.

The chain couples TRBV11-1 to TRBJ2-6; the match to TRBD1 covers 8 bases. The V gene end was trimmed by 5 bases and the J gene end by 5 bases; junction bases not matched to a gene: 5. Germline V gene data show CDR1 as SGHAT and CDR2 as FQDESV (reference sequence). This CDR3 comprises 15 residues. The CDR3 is CASSSRGQRANVLTF. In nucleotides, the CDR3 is TGTGCCAGCAGCAGCAGGGGGCAGAGGGCCAACGTCCTGACTTTC.

The CDR3 loop is CASSLAGQGNSYEQYF. The CDR3 DNA reads as TGTGCCAGCAGCTTGGCCGGGCAGGGGAACAGCTACGAGCAGTACTTC. The chain combines TRBV5-4 with TRBJ2-7; TRBD1 might be the D (6 bases). Germline V CDR1 and CDR2: SGHNT, YYREEE (reference sequence). This CDR3 has 16 residues. V gave up 0 bases and J gave up 3 bases, with 16 bases separating them.

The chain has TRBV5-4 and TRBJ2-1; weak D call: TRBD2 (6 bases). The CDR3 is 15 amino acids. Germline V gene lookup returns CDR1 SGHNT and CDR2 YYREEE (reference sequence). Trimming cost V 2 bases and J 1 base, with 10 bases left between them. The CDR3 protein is CASSFYRGSYNEQFF. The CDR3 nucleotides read TGTGCCAGCAGCTTTTATCGGGGGTCCTACAATGAGCAGTTCTTC.

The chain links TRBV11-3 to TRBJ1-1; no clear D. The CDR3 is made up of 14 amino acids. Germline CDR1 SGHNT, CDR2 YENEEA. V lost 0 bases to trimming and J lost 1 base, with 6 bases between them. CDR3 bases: TGTGCCAGCAGCTTAGATAGAGGGAACACTGAAGCTTTCTTT. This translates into CASSLDRGNTEAFF.

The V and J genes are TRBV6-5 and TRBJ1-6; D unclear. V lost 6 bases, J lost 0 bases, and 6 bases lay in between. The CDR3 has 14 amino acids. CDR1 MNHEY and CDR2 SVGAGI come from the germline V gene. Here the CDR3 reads CASRGSSYNSPLHF. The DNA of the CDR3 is TGTGCCAGCAGGGGGAGCTCCTATAATTCACCCCTCCACTTT.

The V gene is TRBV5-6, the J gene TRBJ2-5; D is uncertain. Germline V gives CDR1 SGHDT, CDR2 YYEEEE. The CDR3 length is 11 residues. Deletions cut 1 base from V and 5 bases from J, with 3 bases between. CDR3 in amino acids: CASSLSETQYF. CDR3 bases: TGTGCCAGCAGCTTGTCTGAGACCCAGTACTTC.

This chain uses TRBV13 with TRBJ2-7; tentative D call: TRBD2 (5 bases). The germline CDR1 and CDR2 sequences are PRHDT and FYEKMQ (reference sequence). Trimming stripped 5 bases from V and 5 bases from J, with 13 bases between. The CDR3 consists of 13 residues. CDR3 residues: CASSLRRPHEQYF. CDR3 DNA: TGTGCCAGCAGCCTTAGGAGGCCCCACGAGCAGTACTTC.

CDR3 bases: TGCGCCAGCAGCCAAGATTATTCGGACCAGGGGGGCTACACCTTC. This sequence encodes CASSQDYSDQGGYTF. The chain combines TRBV4-3 with TRBJ1-2; maybe TRBD1 (6 bases). V lost 0 bases, J lost 8 bases, and 16 bases lay in between. Germline CDR1 and CDR2: LGHNA and YSLEER. CDR3 length equals 15 residues.

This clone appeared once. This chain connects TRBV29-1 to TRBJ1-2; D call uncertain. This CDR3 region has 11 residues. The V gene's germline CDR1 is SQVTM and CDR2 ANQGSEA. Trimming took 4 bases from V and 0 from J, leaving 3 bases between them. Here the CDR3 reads CSVGSNYGYTF. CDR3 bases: TGCAGCGTTGGGTCTAACTATGGCTACACCTTC.

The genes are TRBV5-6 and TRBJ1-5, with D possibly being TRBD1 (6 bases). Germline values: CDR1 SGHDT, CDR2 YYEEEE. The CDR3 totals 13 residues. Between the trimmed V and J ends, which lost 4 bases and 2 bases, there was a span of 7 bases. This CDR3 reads CASSPGGNQPQHF. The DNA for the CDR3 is TGTGCCAGCAGCCCAGGGGGCAATCAGCCCCAGCATTTT.

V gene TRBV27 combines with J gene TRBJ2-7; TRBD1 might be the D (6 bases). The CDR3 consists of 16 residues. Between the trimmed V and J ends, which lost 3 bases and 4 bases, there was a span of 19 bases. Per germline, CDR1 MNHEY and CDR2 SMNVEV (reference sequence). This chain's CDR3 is CASSLSPPGQGYEQYF. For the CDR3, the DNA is TGTGCCAGCAGTTTGTCCCCCCCGGGACAAGGATACGAGCAGTACTTC.

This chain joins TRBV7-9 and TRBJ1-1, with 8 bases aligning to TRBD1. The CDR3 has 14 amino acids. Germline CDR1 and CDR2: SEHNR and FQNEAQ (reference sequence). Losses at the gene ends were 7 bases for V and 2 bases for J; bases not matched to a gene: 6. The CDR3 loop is CASKFGQGNTEAFF. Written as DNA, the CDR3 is TGTGCCAGCAAGTTTGGACAGGGCAACACTGAAGCTTTCTTT. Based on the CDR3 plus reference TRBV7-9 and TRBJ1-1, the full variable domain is DTGVSQNPRHKITKRGQNVTFRCDPISEHNRLYWYRQTLGQGPEFLTYFQNEAQLEKSRLLSDRFSAERPKGSFSTLEIQRTEQGDSAMYLCASKFGQGNTEAFFGQGTRLTVV.

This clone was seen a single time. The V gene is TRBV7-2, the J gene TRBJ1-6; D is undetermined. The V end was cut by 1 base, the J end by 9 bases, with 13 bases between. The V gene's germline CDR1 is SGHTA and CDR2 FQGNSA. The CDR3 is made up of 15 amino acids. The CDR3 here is CASSLVSRTGSPLHF. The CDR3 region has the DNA TGTGCCAGCAGCTTAGTTTCTAGGACGGGTTCACCCCTCCACTTT.

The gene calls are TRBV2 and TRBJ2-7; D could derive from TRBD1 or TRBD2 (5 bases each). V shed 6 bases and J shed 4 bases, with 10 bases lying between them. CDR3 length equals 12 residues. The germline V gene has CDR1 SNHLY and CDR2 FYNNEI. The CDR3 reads CASRAGAYEQYF. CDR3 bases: TGTGCCAGCAGAGCCGGGGCTTACGAGCAGTACTTC.